This T cell receptor (beta chain) came from a study of cytomegalovirus exposure and HLA in healthy donors. General observations from the study: The classifier, whose performance was assessed in both the original and validation cohorts, reportedly diagnosed cytomegalovirus status with high specificity and sensitivity. A later analysis linked a missense variant in DCLRE1C to the trimming of TCR beta V and J genes.

Remarks on this clone: Its antigen is unknown.

The CDR3 consists of 16 residues. Primers: 60 Vbeta forward and 13 Jbeta reverse. Method: immunoSEQ multiplex PCR; TCRdb's copy keeps in-frame clones and lacks some. This table holds roughly 220,000 clones, almost 70% found once. While unrecorded immune exposures were likely, the donors were nominally healthy when sampled. Sequences were obtained from PBMCs. The receptor was derived from a man aged 40-49 years in good health and CMV-seropositive. The rearrangement links TRBV21-1 to TRBJ1-5. TRBV21-1 is classified as a pseudogene. The CDR3 protein is CARRDLGGGSNQPQHF. The DNA for the CDR3 is TGTGCCAGACGAGACCTAGGGGGGGGTAGCAATCAGCCCCAGCATTTT.